Described below is a single TCR beta chain sequence and its context. Its antigen is not identified. The assay, immunoSEQ v3.0, was run at survey level. TCRdb keeps only in-frame clones here, not all; method: immunoSEQ multiplex PCR. The sample consists of more than 20,000 clones, 85% to 95% of them appearing once. This sample was taken from a study of long-term antiretroviral therapy in people with HIV. Study observations and caveats: Neither ART adherence, viral resistance nor therapy changes were documented. The study collected blood between about 2003 and 2017, possibly under older ART regimens. HIV repertoires had narrower CDR3 length ranges than controls.

The material sequenced was unsorted PBMCs, taken less than 5 years after starting antiretroviral therapy. The TCR comes from a woman aged 50 to 60 with HIV.

The CDR3, as DNA: TGTGCCAGCAGGCTGTCTGGGGGCGTGGGGGAGCTGTTTTTT. Translating gives CASRLSGGVGELFF. The V and J genes are TRBV27 and TRBJ2-2; TRBD1 might be the D (6 bases). CDR1 is MNHEY, CDR2 SMNVEV, per germline (reference sequence). Between the trimmed V and J ends, which lost 6 bases and 8 bases, there was a span of 16 bases. CDR3 size: 14 residues.